The TCR beta chain described here comes from a study of T cells in Graves' hyperthyroidism and ophthalmopathy. Study-wide results and caveats: Patients with ophthalmopathy were separated from those with stable hyperthyroidism by a 13 V-J model. Ophthalmopathy was model-predicted a median around seven months pre-onset.

As for this clonotype: The target antigen is unknown.

There were TCR beta CDR3 regions amplified from RNA transcripts. First-round RT-PCR with HTBI primers amplified the TCR CDR3 region. TCRdb reprocessed the multiplex PCR reads with MiXCR, giving one entry per CDR3 protein. The sample contains a few hundred thousand distinct CDR3 sequences, roughly 14% of which appear only once. Trimming cost V 5 bases and J 0 bases, with 11 bases left between them. The length of the CDR3 is 15 residues. The sequence was collected from a man aged 30 to 39 with Graves' hyperthyroidism that later progressed to Graves' ophthalmopathy. The sequenced material came from blood. The rearrangement links TRBV12-3 or TRBV12-4 to TRBJ1-3, with no clear D. CDR3 sequence: CASSPTPDSGNTIYF. For the CDR3, the DNA is TGTGCCAGCAGTCCCACACCGGACTCTGGAAACACCATATATTTT.